The clone carrying this T cell receptor (beta chain) was counted at least ten times. Its antigen is unknown. The sample originates from a study of neurological immune-mediated disorders. The unsorted libraries had their origin in 2 million PBMCs stored at -80 C. The authors produced cDNA by 5'RACE using 10-nucleotide random UMIs. Every sequencing run produced over 180 million TCR-beta sequences, and the sequences from any one run covered 15-18 subjects. MiXCR was run by TCRdb on the 5' RACE reads, yielding one entry per CDR3 protein. The sample shows about 21,000 distinct CDR3 sequences, 15% of them seen only once. Study-level points and caveats: Among expanded clones, no CDR3 amino acid sequences were shared across subjects, a pattern suggesting private repertoires in all groups.

Per the germline V gene, CDR1 is DFQATT and CDR2 is SNEGSKA (reference sequence). The V and J ends lost 1 base and 4 bases respectively, with 10 bases between them. The CDR3 covers 13 residues. This chain links TRBV20-1 with TRBJ1-2; D gene unclear. This clonotype was obtained from a female donor with HTLV-1-associated myelopathy (HAM/TSP). Specimen: PBMCs. The CDR3 loop reads CSARGGAGYGYTF. Here the CDR3 DNA reads TGCAGTGCTAGAGGAGGTGCCGGCTATGGCTACACCTTC.